Detailed here is one TCR beta chain. A few counts support this clone. What this receptor recognizes is not known. Qualities for individual bases were not recorded, and no much larger clone is one base off. Preparation of the library involved the immunoSEQ multiplex PCR assay. For the multiplex PCR, a mixture combining 60 forward primers for TCR Vbeta segments and 13 reverse primers for TCR Jbeta segments was used. The CDR3 region of rearranged TCR beta genes was amplified from genomic DNA with a multiplex PCR assay. On the Illumina HiSeq System, the amplified TCR beta libraries were sequenced as 87-base-pair reads. The paper's data handling went like this. In a later analysis, 70 million to 95 million unique TCR beta chains were counted across the 500 to 850 repertoires, and roughly 9.9 million of these chains were shared by at least two donors. To remove PCR and sequencing errors, raw reads were error-corrected and collapsed into unique sequences using a nearest-neighbor algorithm that merged closely related sequences. CDR3 sequences were aligned to IMGT reference sequences to assign V, D and J gene segments. For a sequence to be retained, a match of at least six nucleotides was required to both a V gene segment and a J gene segment. Rearrangements were called productive when the CDR3 lacked stop codons and stayed in frame with V and J; all others were non-productive. CDR3 was defined according to IMGT convention as the region running from the second conserved V-encoded cysteine to the conserved J-encoded phenylalanine. The earlier analysis of some 540 of the donors excluded any sequence lacking an unambiguous match to a single V gene segment. In an earlier analysis of approximately 500 of the donors, a V segment was called functional when productive rearrangements were above 56.7%, and segregating when the standard deviation between donors exceeded 5%. A statistical classification framework was built for diagnosing cytomegalovirus status from the catalog of TCR beta chain sequences. In a later analysis, TCR nucleotide sequences were compared against IMGT/GENE-DB human TR gene sequences so that V and J genes could be assigned. A later analysis assigned CDR3 sequences and most-parsimonious VDJ recombination scenarios with the TCRdist pipeline. In a later analysis, each TCR beta chain was defined by its CDR3 amino acid sequence together with its V-gene family, and reads lacking a unique V-gene family were excluded. To address suspected cross-contamination and a sequencing artifact, a later analysis removed a few hundred highly shared, low-generation-probability nucleotide sequences. In a later analysis, a clonal expansion index for each public chain was calculated from normalized within-repertoire ranks of inferred template counts. A later analysis computed generation probabilities with a VDJ recombination model fitted to out-of-frame rearrangements, and checked the results against IGoR. In a later analysis, hypergeometric tests were used to score TCR-TCR, TCR-HLA and TCR-CMV co-occurrence, with a repertoire-size bias correction applied to TCR pairs. To estimate false discovery rates, a later analysis permuted the HLA or CMV assignments 20 times. In a later analysis, co-occurring TCRs were grouped using DBSCAN, with TCRdist sequence similarity added in when clustering inside HLA-allele-positive subsets. Co-occurrence clustering excluded repertoires with fewer than 30,000 or more than 120,000 public chains, plus five with anomalous nucleotide sharing. Entries here come from immuneACCESS through TCRdb and include only in-frame sequences with V and J called. Some clones fail to appear in such tables; in the studies checked, an unresolved V gene covers under half of the shortfall, and the cause of the remainder is unknown. That table supplies the V and J calls and clone size; D and trimming were determined from the DNA. Within this sample are some 130,000 clones, with around 80% of them counted one time only. The ten largest clones take up over 3% of the sample.

In total, 630 or so healthy bone marrow donors made up the cohort. At the time of sampling, all cohort members were nominally healthy, though unrecorded immune exposures were likely present. The donor tested CMV seronegative and was one of the 352 seronegative cohort members. A peripheral blood sample was collected from each donor, and TCR beta sequencing was performed on peripheral blood mononuclear cells. Genomic DNA extraction from the blood cell samples was performed with the Qiagen DNeasy Blood Extraction Kit. The data were taken from a study of cytomegalovirus exposure and HLA in healthy donors (dated by TCRdb to the late 2010s). Study-level background: According to an earlier analysis of a few hundred of the donors, some 170 million T cells yielded some 110 million unique TCR beta sequences and 276 Gb of sequence data. In a later analysis, previously published TCR beta repertoires from 666 donors were re-analyzed and high-resolution HLA genotyping was added so that TCR occurrence patterns could be studied. Donor age, sex, ethnicity and CMV serostatus were compiled alongside the repertoire data. About 5 DR-DQ haplotypes were handled as single units for association and clustering, since linkage in the cohort was strong. The study profiled the T cell repertoires of under 850 subjects by immunosequencing and related them to cytomegalovirus serostatus. Among 300 to 450 genotyped donors of the cohort, an average of around 240,000 unique TCR beta nucleotide sequences were sequenced per donor, roughly a sixth of them non-productive. An early release that covered some 640 HLA-typed donors contained about 300 gigabases of sequencing data and approximately 85 million unique TCR sequences. The study combined high-throughput TCR immunosequencing, statistical association of individual TCRs with disease status, and machine learning to predict cytomegalovirus infection status. In addition to the first cohort of 666 subjects, a separate validation cohort of 120 different subjects was used. In a later genetic analysis, genome-wide SNP genotypes for about three fifths of the 666 donors were used, and that subset was treated as a discovery cohort. Of the 300 to 400 genotyped donors, about 84% fell in the genetic ancestry cluster associated with self-reported Caucasian donors. To decide whether each TCR beta V gene segment behaved as functional or pseudogenic, an earlier analysis of approximately 620 of the donors relied on high-throughput TCR beta sequencing. The study was designed to test whether signatures of past pathogen exposure could be identified by cataloging public T cell receptors. All discovery cohort repertoires had been generated using a single sequencing platform. The number of donors typed differed by locus, with roughly 620-630 for A, B, C, DRB1 and DQB1, more than 500 for DQA1, approximately 580 for DPA1, and 450 to 480 for DPB1. HLA typing covered class I and class II loci at four-digit resolution. In the later analysis, no new phenotypic data were used to find candidate immune exposures; instead, reliance was placed on TCR beta sequences and their occurrence across donors. Broad study findings and their caveats: In vitro tests confirmed that three of the cytomegalovirus-associated TCR beta chains recognize cytomegalovirus antigens. A further reported finding was that TCR beta sequences accurately predicted the HLA-A and HLA-B alleles for most subjects in the first cohort. Most TCR sequences were observed very rarely across donors, whereas some public TCRs were present in many individuals. Broadly in line with IMGT annotations, most TCR beta V segments showed up in productive rearrangements about 87% or about 30% of the time in an earlier analysis of about 500 of the donors. In the study, about 150 TCR beta chains were listed as associated with cytomegalovirus. Most CMV-associated TCR beta chains appeared to be HLA-restricted in a later analysis, and the HLA associations seemed to be driven largely by CMV exposure. In a later analysis, the rate of TCR association differed among HLA loci, with DRB1 alleles having the most associated TCRs and HLA-C alleles having the fewest. A later genetic analysis reported fewer N-insertions in productive TCRs among donors in an Asian-associated ancestry cluster than the roughly 700-donor mean. CMV serostatus was the only immune exposure information available for the cohort. Roughly uniform sequencing depth across donors was assumed in presence/absence analyses, although this assumption may not hold. A later analysis reported that several top co-occurrence clusters appeared linked to parvovirus B19, influenza, CMV and Epstein-Barr virus. A later analysis found that HLA-associated TCR beta chains were more clonally expanded and had lower generation probabilities than equally common non-associated chains. Because some donors lacked HLA typing at each locus, the association tests relied only on the typed subset. In this cohort, only TCR beta chains were sequenced, and detectable features were limited by the absence of alpha or paired-chain data. In a later genetic analysis, a missense DCLRE1C variant was associated with V-gene and J-gene trimming of TCR beta chains, and the association was replicated in an independent cohort. Cytomegalovirus status was reported to be diagnosed by the classifier with high specificity and sensitivity in both the original and validation cohorts. The sequencing pipeline was judged likely to have produced a cluster of highly shared sequence variants as a technical artifact. Specific HLA alleles were associated with over 15,000 TCR beta sequences at a false discovery rate of 0.05 in a later analysis. Because counts were too low, seventeen rarely observed V segments, including chromosome 9 orphons, were excluded from the earlier analysis of 587 of the donors. It was suggested by the authors that the approach could potentially be generalized to other disease states and immunological phenotypes. Correlated functional status among segregating V segments might reflect linkage disequilibrium, but an unknown experimental factor could not be ruled out. Strong co-occurrence of HLA alleles, especially DR and DQ, made assigning TCR associations to individual alleles difficult.

This clonotype originated in a woman in her thirties or forties in good health and CMV-seronegative. The sequencing input was PBMCs.

The DNA sequence follows: TGCGCCAGCAGCTTGGGACAGAGGACAACTAATGAAAAACTGTTTTTT. This codes for CASSLGQRTTNEKLFF. The chain uses TRBV5-1 and TRBJ1-4; TRBD1 is a weak D gene call, 5 bases matching. Looking up the germline V gene yields CDR1 SGHRS and CDR2 YFSETQ. From the cysteine up to the phenylalanine, the CDR3 has a length of 16 residues. The entry retains the CDR3 DNA only, 48 bases that are in frame from base 1. Between the V and J ends, shortened by 0 bases and 0 bases respectively, the junction contains 9 bases.